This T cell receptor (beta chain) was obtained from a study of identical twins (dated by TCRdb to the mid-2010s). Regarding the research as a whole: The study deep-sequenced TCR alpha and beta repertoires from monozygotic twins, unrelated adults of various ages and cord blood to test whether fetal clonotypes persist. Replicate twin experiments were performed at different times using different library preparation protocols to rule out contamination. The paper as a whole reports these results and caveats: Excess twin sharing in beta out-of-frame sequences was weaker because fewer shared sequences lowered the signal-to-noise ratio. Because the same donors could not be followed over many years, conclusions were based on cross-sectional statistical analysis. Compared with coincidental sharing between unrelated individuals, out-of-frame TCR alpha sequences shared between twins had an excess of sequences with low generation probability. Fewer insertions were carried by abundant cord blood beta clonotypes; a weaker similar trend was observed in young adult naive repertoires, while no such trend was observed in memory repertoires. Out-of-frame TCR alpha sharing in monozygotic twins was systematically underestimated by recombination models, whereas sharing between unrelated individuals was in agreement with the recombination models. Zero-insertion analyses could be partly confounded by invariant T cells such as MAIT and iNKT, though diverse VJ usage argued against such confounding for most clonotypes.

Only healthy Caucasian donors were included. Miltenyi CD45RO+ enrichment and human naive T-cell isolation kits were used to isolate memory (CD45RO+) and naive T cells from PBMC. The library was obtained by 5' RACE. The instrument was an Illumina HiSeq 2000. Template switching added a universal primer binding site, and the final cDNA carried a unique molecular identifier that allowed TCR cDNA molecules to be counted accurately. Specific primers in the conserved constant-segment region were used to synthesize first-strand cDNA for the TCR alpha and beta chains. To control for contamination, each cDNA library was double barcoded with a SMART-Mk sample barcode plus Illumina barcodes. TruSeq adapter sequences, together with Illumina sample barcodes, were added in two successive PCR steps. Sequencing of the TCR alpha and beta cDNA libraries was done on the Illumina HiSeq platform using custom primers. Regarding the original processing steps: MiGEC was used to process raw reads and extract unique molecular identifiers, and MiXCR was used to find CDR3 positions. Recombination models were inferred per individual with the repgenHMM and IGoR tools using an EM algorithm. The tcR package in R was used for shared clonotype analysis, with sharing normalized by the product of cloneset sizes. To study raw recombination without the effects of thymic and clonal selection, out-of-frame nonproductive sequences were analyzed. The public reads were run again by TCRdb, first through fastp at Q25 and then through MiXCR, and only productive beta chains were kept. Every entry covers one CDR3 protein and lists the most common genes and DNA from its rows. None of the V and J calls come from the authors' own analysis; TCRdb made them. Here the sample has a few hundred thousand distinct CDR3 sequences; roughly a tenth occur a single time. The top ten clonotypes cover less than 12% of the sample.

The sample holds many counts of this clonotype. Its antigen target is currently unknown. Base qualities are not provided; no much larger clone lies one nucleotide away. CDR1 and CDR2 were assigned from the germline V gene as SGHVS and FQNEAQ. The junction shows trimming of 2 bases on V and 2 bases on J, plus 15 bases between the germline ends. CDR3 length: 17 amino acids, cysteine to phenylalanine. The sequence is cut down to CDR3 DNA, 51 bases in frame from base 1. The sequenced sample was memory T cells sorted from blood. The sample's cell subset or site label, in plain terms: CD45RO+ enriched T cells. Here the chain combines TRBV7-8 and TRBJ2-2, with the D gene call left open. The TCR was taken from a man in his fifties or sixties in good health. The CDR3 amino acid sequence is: CASSLKIRTINTGELFF. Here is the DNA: TGTGCCAGCAGCTTAAAGATAAGAACTATTAACACCGGGGAGCTGTTTTTT.